This T cell receptor beta chain is drawn from a study of blood T cell repertoires in COVID-19. Study at large: Spain, Italy and the United States supplied samples that represented acute and convalescent COVID-19. PBMCs, B-cell-depleted T cells, or T cells were the source of the cDNA or gDNA that made up the material.

Original data processing: Reference gene primer amplification yielded estimated nucleated cell counts. Produced via immunoSEQ multiplex PCR; TCRdb's table is partial and in-frame only. The DNA was the basis for D and trimming; V, J and clone size are from that table. Found here are about 280,000 clones, around 88% of them singletons; the top ten hold approximately 2.2%. V lost 6 bases and J lost 4, with 9 bases in between. CDR3 size: 12 residues. CDR1 and CDR2 (germline): SNHLY, FYNNEI. This receptor was obtained from a woman aged 25 to 39 who had recovered from COVID-19. This chain connects TRBV2 to TRBJ1-1; D is unclear. Sequenced material: peripheral blood. Here the CDR3 reads CASRAESTEAFF. For the CDR3, the DNA is TGTGCCAGCAGAGCCGAGAGCACTGAAGCTTTCTTT.